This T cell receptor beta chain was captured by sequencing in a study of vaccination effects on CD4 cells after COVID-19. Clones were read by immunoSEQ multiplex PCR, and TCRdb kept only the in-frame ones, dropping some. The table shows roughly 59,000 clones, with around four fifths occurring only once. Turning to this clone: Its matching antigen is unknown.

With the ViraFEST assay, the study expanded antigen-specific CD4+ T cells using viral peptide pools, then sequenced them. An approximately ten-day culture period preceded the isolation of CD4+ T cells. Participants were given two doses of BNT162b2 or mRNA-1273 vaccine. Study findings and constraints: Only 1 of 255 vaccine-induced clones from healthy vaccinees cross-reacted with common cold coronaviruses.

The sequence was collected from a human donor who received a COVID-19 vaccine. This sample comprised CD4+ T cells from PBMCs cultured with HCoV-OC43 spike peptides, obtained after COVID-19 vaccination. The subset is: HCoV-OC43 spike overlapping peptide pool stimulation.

The CDR3 loop is CASSPDRREQFF. For the CDR3, the DNA is TGTGCCAGCTCACCAGACCGGCGTGAGCAGTTCTTC. The V gene is TRBV18, the J gene TRBJ2-1, with D unclear. The V end was cut by 2 bases, the J end by 9 bases, with 8 bases between. The germline V gene encodes CDR1 KGHSH and CDR2 LQKENI. The CDR3 consists of 12 residues.